This T cell receptor beta chain was captured by sequencing in a study of a mutant IDH1 vaccine in newly diagnosed glioma. Study context: Treated patients, averaging about 40 years, were around 60% male and roughly 38% female. Most had both radiotherapy and temozolomide beforehand; others had only one.

Concerning this clone itself: Antigen unknown.

Clones were sequenced by immunoSEQ multiplex PCR, and TCRdb holds only the in-frame ones, with some missing. The sample lists about 59,000 clones, more than 90% seen once, with 2.6% in the top ten. Described time point: baseline, week 1 (first vaccination visit). Treatment denoted: pre-vaccination baseline after standard-of-care therapy. The CDR3 has 14 residues. CDR1 and CDR2 (germline): MGHDK, SYGVNS. Losses at the gene ends were 5 bases for V and 6 bases for J; bases not matched to a gene: 7. Broader study findings: The authors found pseudoprogression apparently unrelated to changes in top peripheral T cell clonotypes. A vaccine-induced immune response developed in roughly 93% of the patients.

The sample here was PBMCs, taken from a glioma patient treated with radiotherapy, temozolomide or both. The sequence was collected from a man aged 50-59 years with glioma. This rearrangement joins TRBV25-1 to TRBJ2-7, with 10 bases that match TRBD2. The chain's CDR3 is CASSNSGRSGEQYF. In DNA, the CDR3 is TGTGCCAGCAGTAATAGCGGGAGGTCCGGCGAGCAGTACTTC.